This TCR beta chain was retrieved from a study of CD8 T cells in Susac syndrome. Random-hexamer reverse transcription was applied to roughly 0.45 to 1 ug RNA. TCR beta CDR3 was amplified by immunoSEQ covering 54 Vbeta and 13 Jbeta. TCRdb ran MiXCR on the immunoSEQ multiplex PCR reads and lists one entry per CDR3 protein. The sample carries about 210,000 distinct CDR3 sequences, over 90% recorded once. The germline V gene encodes CDR1 LGHDT and CDR2 YNNKEL (reference sequence). V lost 3 bases and J lost 7, with 22 bases in between. The CDR3 has 17 residues. The V gene is TRBV3-1, the J gene TRBJ2-1; maybe TRBD2 (5 bases). The sequencing input was CD4+ T cells from PBMCs. The sequence derives from a human donor with multiple sclerosis. The CDR3 sequence is CASSHHASRTLGNEQFF. CDR3 sequence (DNA): TGTGCCAGCAGCCATCACGCCTCAAGGACTCTTGGTAATGAGCAGTTCTTC.